The 10 T cell receptor beta chains below come from one sample, sequenced in a study of T cell changes during pregnancy in multiple sclerosis. Assay used: immunoSEQ multiplex PCR; TCRdb lists only in-frame clones, some missing. Among under 45,000 clones listed, about 88% were seen once. Sequenced material: CD4+ T cells from peripheral blood mononuclear cells, taken in the first trimester of pregnancy. Receptor source: a female donor with multiple sclerosis, enrolled in a pregnancy study.

The table lists this clone with a few counts. This chain connects TRBV18 to TRBJ2-7, with D maybe TRBD1 (6 bases). V lost 3 bases and J lost 3, with 12 bases in between. This CDR3 comprises 14 residues. CDR1 is KGHSH and CDR2 is LQKENI in the germline V gene. The DNA of the CDR3 is TGTGCCAGCTCACCGACAACAGGGAACTACGAGCAGTACTTC. As protein: CASSPTTGNYEQYF.

The chain has TRBV7-9 and TRBJ1-2; D possibly corresponds to TRBD1 (6 bases). The germline V gene encodes CDR1 SEHNR and CDR2 FQNEAQ (reference sequence). There are 14 residues in the CDR3. V lost 3 bases to trimming and J lost 4 bases, with 12 bases between them. This chain's CDR3 is CASSFGGQGYGYTF. In DNA, the CDR3 is TGTGCCAGCAGCTTCGGGGGGCAGGGCTATGGCTACACCTTC.

The chain couples TRBV4-3 to TRBJ2-7; 7 nucleotides line up with TRBD2. V lost 0 bases and J lost 1; bases outside the gene matches: 9. The length of the CDR3 is 17 residues. The germline CDR1 and CDR2 sequences are LGHNA and YSLEER. The DNA for the CDR3 is TGCGCCAGCAGCCAAGATGGTATAGCTAGCGGTTCCTACGAGCAGTACTTC. Translated: CASSQDGIASGSYEQYF.

The rearrangement links TRBV4-1 to TRBJ2-7; 12 positions agree with TRBD2. V gave up 0 bases and J gave up 0 bases; unmatched junction bases: 9. The CDR3 runs 19 residues. The germline gives CDR1 MGHRA, CDR2 YSYEKL. The CDR3 DNA follows: TGCGCCAGCAGCCAAGAGATAACTAGCGGGAGGCCCGACTCCTACGAGCAGTACTTC. It is translated as CASSQEITSGRPDSYEQYF.

The chain couples TRBV19 to TRBJ2-1; 9 bases line up with TRBD2. This CDR3 spans 14 amino acids. Germline V gives CDR1 LNHDA, CDR2 SQIVND (reference sequence). V shed 5 bases and J 8 bases; nucleotides not matched to a gene: 7. The DNA for the CDR3 is TGTGCCAGTAGTGGCAGCGGGAGGCTCGATGAGCAGTTCTTC. It yields the protein CASSGSGRLDEQFF.

The J gene is TRBJ1-1, the V gene TRBV27, with a tentative D call TRBD1 (5 bases). The CDR3 covers 14 residues. Trimming removed 6 bases from V and 5 bases from J, with 16 bases in between. From germline, CDR1 is MNHEY and CDR2 SMNVEV (reference sequence). CDR3 DNA sequence: TGTGCCAGCAGAGAGCCAGGGTCCCATACTGAAGCTTTCTTT. Its protein product is CASREPGSHTEAFF.

The chain joins TRBV9 to TRBJ2-1; 8 bases align to TRBD2. Germline lookup yields CDR1 SGDLS and CDR2 YYNGEE. The CDR3 is made up of 15 amino acids. With 4 bases clipped from V and 4 bases from J, the junction kept 7 bases outside the gene matches. The CDR3 sequence is CASSNQAGVYNEQFF. The CDR3 nucleotides are TGTGCCAGCAGCAATCAAGCGGGAGTGTACAATGAGCAGTTCTTC.

This chain's CDR3 is CASSPRTSGVVKSSYNEQFF. The CDR3 region has the DNA TGTGCCAGTAGTCCCCGGACTAGCGGGGTAGTCAAGAGCTCCTACAATGAGCAGTTCTTC. This chain links TRBV19 with TRBJ2-1; 12 nucleotides line up with TRBD2. The CDR3 extends over 20 amino acids. The V and J ends lost 5 bases and 0 bases, in that order; junction bases with no gene match: 14. CDR1 and CDR2 from the germline V gene are LNHDA and SQIVND (reference sequence).

CDR3 amino acids: CASSQGGLAGRSYEQYF. CDR3 nucleotides: TGCGCCAGCAGCCAAGGGGGACTAGCGGGCCGCTCCTACGAGCAGTACTTC. The rearrangement uses TRBV4-3 and TRBJ2-7; 12 bases match TRBD2. This CDR3 region has 17 residues. Trimming cost V 1 base and J 0 bases; bases outside gene matches: 4. Germline CDR1 LGHNA, CDR2 YSLEER.

The rearrangement joins TRBV2 to TRBJ1-2; the match to TRBD1 covers 8 bases. V shed 6 bases, J shed 3 bases, and the junction held 9 bases outside the gene matches. The CDR3 is made up of 15 amino acids. Germline CDR1 is SNHLY and CDR2 is FYNNEI. The CDR3 spells CASSPKTGAYYGYTF. The CDR3 DNA is TGTGCCAGCAGCCCAAAGACAGGGGCCTACTATGGCTACACCTTC.